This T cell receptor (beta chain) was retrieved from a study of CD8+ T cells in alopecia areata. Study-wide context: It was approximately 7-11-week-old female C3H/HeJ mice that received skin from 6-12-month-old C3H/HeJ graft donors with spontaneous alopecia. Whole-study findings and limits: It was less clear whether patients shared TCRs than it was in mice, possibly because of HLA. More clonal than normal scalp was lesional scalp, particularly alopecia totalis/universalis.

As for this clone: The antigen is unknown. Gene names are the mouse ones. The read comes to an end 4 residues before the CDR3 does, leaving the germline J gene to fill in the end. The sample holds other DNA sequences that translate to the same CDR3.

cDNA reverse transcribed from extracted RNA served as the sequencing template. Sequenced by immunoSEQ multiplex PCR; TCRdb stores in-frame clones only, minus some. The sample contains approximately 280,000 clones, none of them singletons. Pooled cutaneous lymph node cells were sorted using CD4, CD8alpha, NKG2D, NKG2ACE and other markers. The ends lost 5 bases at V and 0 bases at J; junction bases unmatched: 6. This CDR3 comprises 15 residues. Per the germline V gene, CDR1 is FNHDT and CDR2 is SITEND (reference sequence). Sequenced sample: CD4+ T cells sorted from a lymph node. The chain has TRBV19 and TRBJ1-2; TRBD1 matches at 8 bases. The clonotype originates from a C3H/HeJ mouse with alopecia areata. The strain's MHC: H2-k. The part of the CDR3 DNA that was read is TGTGCCAGCAGCCCCACAGGGGGAGCAAACTCC. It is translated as CASSPTGGANS. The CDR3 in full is CASSPTGGANSDYTF.